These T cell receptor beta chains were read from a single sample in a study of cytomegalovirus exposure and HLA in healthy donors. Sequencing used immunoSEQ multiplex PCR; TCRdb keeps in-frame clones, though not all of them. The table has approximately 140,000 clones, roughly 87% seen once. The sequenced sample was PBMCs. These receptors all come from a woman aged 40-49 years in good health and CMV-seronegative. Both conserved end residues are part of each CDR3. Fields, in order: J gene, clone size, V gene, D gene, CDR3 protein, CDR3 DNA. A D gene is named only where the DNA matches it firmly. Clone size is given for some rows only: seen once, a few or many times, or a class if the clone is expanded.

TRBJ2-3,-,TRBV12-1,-,CASSSGLAVTDTQYF,TGTGCCAGCAGCTCGGGACTAGCGGTCACAGATACGCAGTATTTT
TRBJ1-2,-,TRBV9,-,CASSWEGGDYGYTF,TGTGCCAGCAGCTGGGAGGGAGGCGACTATGGCTACACCTTC
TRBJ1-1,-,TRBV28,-,CASSRGSVMNTEAFF,TGTGCCAGCAGCCGGGGGAGTGTCATGAACACTGAAGCTTTCTTT
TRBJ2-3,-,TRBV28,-,CASSSPAGPDTQYF,TGTGCCAGCAGTTCCCCGGCAGGGCCAGATACGCAGTATTTT
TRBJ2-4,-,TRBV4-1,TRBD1,CASSHPDRVNIQYF,TGCGCCAGCAGCCACCCGGACAGGGTGAACATTCAGTACTTC
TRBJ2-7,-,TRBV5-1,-,CASSLVTGYEQYF,TGCGCCAGCAGCTTGGTGACAGGCTACGAGCAGTACTTC
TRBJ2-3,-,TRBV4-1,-,CASSQETTSDTQYF,TGCGCCAGCAGCCAAGAGACTACTTCAGATACGCAGTATTTT
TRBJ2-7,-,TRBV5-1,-,CASSLGGRNPSYEQYF,TGCGCCAGCAGCTTGGGAGGTCGGAACCCGTCCTACGAGCAGTACTTC
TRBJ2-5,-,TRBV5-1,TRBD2,CASSFGTSGMRETQYF,TGCGCCAGCAGCTTCGGGACTAGCGGGATGCGAGAGACCCAGTACTTC
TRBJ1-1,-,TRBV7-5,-,CARSLRTDRGGAEAFF,TGTGCCAGAAGCTTGCGAACCGACCGGGGAGGAGCTGAAGCTTTCTTT
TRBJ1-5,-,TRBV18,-,CASGTGYNQPQHF,TGTGCCAGCGGAACAGGGTACAATCAGCCCCAGCATTTT
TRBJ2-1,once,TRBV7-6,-,CASSRRQSSYNEQFF,TGTGCCAGCAGCCGGAGACAGAGCTCCTACAATGAGCAGTTCTTC
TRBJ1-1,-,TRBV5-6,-,CASILNAGEFLGAFF,TGTGCCAGCATCCTTAATGCAGGGGAGTTTTTGGGAGCTTTCTTT
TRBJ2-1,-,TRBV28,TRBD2,CASSTGTSYNEQFF,TGTGCCAGCAGTACCGGGACTAGCTACAATGAGCAGTTCTTC
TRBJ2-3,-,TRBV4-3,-,CASSRLTGFMGQINTDTQYF,TGCGCCAGCAGCCGGTTAACAGGGTTTATGGGCCAAATAAACACAGATACGCAGTATTTT
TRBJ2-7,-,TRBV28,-,CASSLRDEQYF,TGTGCCAGCAGCCTACGGGACGAGCAGTACTTC
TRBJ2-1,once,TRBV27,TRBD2,CASSFHSGGRAYNEQFF,TGTGCCAGCAGTTTCCATTCGGGAGGGAGGGCCTACAATGAGCAGTTCTTC
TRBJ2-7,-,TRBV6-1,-,CASSEMVASYEQYF,TGTGCCAGCAGTGAAATGGTCGCCTCCTACGAGCAGTACTTC
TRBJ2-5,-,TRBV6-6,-,CASGQARGQETQYF,TGTGCCAGCGGCCAGGCCAGGGGCCAAGAGACCCAGTACTTC
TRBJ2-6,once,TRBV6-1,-,CASSEHSSGANVLTF,TGTGCCAGCAGTGAACACAGCTCTGGGGCCAACGTCCTGACTTTC
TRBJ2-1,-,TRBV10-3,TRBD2,CAISDVGSGRDNEQFF,TGTGCCATCAGTGATGTCGGGAGCGGGAGAGACAATGAGCAGTTCTTC
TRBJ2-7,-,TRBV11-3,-,CASSLRVREREQYF,TGTGCCAGCAGCTTAAGGGTGCGGGAACGGGAGCAGTACTTC
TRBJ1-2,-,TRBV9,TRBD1,CASSARTGNYGGYTF,TGTGCCAGCAGCGCGCGGACAGGGAACTATGGAGGCTACACCTTC
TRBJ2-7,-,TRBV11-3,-,CASSLQGGYEQYF,TGTGCCAGCAGCTTACAAGGGGGCTACGAGCAGTACTTC
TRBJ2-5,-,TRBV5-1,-,CASSLDQQETQYF,TGCGCCAGCAGCTTGGACCAGCAAGAGACCCAGTACTTC
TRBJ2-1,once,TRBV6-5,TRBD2,CASSYSAGTRQFF,TGTGCCAGCAGTTATTCCGCCGGGACTAGGCAGTTCTTC
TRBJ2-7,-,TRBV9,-,CASSVGGTPNYEQYF,TGTGCCAGCAGCGTAGGGGGGACTCCGAACTACGAGCAGTACTTC
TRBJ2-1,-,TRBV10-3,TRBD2,CAISGVGLAGSSYNEQFF,TGTGCCATCAGTGGAGTGGGCCTAGCGGGAAGCTCCTACAATGAGCAGTTCTTC
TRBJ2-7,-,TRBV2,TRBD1,CASSEGTGNYEQYF,TGTGCCAGCAGTGAAGGGACAGGGAACTACGAGCAGTACTTC
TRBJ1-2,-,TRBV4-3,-,CASSQDGSADFYGYTF,TGCGCCAGCAGCCAAGATGGTTCAGCCGACTTCTATGGCTACACCTTC
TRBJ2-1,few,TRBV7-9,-,CASSLQRDNEQFF,TGTGCCAGCAGCCTCCAGAGGGACAATGAGCAGTTCTTC
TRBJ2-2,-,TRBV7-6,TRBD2,CASSLAPSGSNGELFF,TGTGCCAGCAGCTTAGCCCCTAGCGGGAGTAACGGGGAGCTGTTTTTT
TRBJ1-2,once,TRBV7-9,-,CASSLGTGIEYGYTF,TGTGCCAGCAGCTTAGGCACGGGGATAGAGTATGGCTACACCTTC
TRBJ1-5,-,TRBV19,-,CASSIMAQPQHF,TGTGCCAGTAGTATTATGGCTCAGCCCCAGCATTTT
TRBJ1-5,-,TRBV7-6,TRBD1,CASSLAGGGNQPQHF,TGTGCCAGCAGCTTAGCAGGGGGCGGCAATCAGCCCCAGCATTTT
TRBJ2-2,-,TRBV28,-,CASSPWTEAGELFF,TGTGCCAGCAGTCCCTGGACTGAGGCCGGGGAGCTGTTTTTT
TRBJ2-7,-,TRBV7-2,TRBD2,CASSLAGTSGYEQYF,TGTGCCAGCAGCTTAGCCGGGACTAGCGGGTACGAGCAGTACTTC
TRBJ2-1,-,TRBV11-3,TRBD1,CASSLDLWDRALF,TGTGCCAGCAGCTTAGATCTTTGGGACAGGGCACTCTTC
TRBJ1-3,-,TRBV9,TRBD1,CASSVGDRVGNTIYF,TGTGCCAGCAGCGTAGGGGACAGGGTCGGAAACACCATATATTTT
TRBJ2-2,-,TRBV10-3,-,CAISIYRGAEAGELFF,TGTGCCATCAGCATTTATCGGGGGGCAGAGGCCGGGGAGCTGTTTTTT
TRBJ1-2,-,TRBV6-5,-,CASSYSGYGYTF,TGTGCCAGCAGTTACTCCGGCTATGGCTACACCTTC
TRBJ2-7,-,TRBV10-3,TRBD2,CAIRKGTGTSGRAYEQYF,TGTGCCATCAGGAAGGGGACAGGAACTAGCGGGAGGGCCTACGAGCAGTACTTC
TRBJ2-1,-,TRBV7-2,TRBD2,CASSQGGLVRNEQFF,TGTGCCAGCAGCCAAGGGGGACTAGTGCGGAATGAGCAGTTCTTC
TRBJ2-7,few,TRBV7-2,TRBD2,CASSLGGSRDEQYF,TGTGCCAGCAGCTTAGGCGGGAGTCGCGACGAGCAGTACTTC
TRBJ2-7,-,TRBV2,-,CASSEQGSSYEQYF,TGTGCCAGCAGCGAACAGGGTAGCTCTTACGAGCAGTACTTC
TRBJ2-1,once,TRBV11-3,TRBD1,CASSSKGQGWYEQFF,TGTGCCAGCAGCTCTAAGGGACAGGGGTGGTATGAGCAGTTCTTC
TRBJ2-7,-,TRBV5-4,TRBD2,CASSGGGRGYEQYF,TGTGCCAGCAGCGGGGGGGGTCGAGGATACGAGCAGTACTTC
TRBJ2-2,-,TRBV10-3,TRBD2,CAISEAGRWAGELFF,TGTGCCATCAGTGAAGCGGGACGCTGGGCCGGGGAGCTGTTTTTT
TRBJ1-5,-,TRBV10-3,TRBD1,CAISVTGDQPQHF,TGTGCCATCAGTGTGACAGGGGATCAGCCCCAGCATTTT
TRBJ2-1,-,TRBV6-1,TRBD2,CASSEREWGLGGVEEQFF,TGTGCCAGCAGTGAAAGAGAATGGGGACTAGGAGGGGTGGAGGAGCAGTTCTTC
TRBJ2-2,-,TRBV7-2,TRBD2,CASSSPGLAGKNTGELFF,TGTGCCAGCAGCTCCCCAGGGTTAGCGGGAAAGAACACCGGGGAGCTGTTTTTT
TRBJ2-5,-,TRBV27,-,CASSFAASRRETQYF,TGTGCCAGCAGTTTTGCAGCCTCGAGGCGGGAGACCCAGTACTTC
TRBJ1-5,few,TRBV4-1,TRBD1,CASSQVQGGNQPQHF,TGCGCCAGCAGCCAAGTACAGGGGGGCAATCAGCCCCAGCATTTT
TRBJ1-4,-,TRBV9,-,CASSDGRGFHMSANEKLFF,TGTGCCAGCAGCGACGGCAGGGGTTTTCATATGTCGGCTAATGAAAAACTGTTTTTT
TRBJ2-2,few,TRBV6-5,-,CASSYRGHAGGELFF,TGTGCCAGCAGTTACCGGGGACACGCCGGCGGGGAGCTGTTTTTT
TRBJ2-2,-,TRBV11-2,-,CASSLTDTGELFF,TGTGCCAGCAGCCTAACCGACACCGGGGAGCTGTTTTTT
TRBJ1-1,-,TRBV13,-,CASSFRRGNTEAFF,TGTGCCAGCAGCTTTCGCCGGGGTAACACTGAAGCTTTCTTT
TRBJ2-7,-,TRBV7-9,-,CSSSSQGGGYEQYF,TGTTCCAGCAGCTCACAGGGAGGGGGGTACGAGCAGTACTTC